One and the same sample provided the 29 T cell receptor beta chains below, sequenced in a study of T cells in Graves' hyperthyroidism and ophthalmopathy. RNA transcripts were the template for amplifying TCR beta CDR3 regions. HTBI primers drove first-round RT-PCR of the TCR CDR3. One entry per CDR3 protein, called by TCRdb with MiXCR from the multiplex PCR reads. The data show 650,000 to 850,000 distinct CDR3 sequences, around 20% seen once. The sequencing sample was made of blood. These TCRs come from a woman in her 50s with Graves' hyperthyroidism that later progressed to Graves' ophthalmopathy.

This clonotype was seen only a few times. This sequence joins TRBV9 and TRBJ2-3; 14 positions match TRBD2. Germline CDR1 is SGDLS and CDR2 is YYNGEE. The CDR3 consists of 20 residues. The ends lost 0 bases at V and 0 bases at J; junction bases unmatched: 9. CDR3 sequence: CASSVAGTSGGTPSTDTQYF. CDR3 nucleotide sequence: TGTGCCAGCAGCGTAGCCGGGACTAGCGGGGGTACCCCTAGCACAGATACGCAGTATTTT.

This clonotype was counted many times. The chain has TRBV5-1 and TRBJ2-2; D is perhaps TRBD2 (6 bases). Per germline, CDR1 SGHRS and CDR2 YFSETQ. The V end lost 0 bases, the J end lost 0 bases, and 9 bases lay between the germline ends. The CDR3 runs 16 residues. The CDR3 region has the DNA TGCGCCAGCAGCTTGGGGGCTAGCGCGAACACCGGGGAGCTGTTTTTT. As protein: CASSLGASANTGELFF.

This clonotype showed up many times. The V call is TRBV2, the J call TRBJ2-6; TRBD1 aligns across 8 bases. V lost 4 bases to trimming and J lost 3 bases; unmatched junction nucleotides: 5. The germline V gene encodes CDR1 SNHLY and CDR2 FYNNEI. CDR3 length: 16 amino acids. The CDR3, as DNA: TGTGCCAGCAGTGTGCAGGGGGCTAGTGGGGCCAACGTCCTGACTTTC. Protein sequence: CASSVQGASGANVLTF.

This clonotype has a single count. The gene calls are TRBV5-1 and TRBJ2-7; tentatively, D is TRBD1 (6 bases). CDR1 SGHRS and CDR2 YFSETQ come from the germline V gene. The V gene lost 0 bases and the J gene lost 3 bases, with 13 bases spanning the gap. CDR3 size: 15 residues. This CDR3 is CASSLGGTNDYEQYF. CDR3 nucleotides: TGCGCCAGCAGCTTGGGAGGGACAAACGACTACGAGCAGTACTTC.

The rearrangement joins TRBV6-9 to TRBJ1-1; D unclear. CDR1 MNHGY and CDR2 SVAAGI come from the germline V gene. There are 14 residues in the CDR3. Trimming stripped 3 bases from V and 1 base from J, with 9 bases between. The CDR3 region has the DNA TGTGCCAGCAGTTACAACGAGGGGAACACTGAAGCTTTCTTT. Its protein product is CASSYNEGNTEAFF.

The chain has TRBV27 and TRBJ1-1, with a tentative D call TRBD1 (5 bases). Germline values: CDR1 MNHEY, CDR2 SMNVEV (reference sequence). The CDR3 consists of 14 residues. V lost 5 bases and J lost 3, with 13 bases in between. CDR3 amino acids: CASSEPGRDTEAFF. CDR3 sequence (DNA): TGTGCCAGCAGTGAACCGGGACGGGACACTGAAGCTTTCTTT.

The CDR3 DNA reads as TGTGCCAGTAACGGCGCAGGAGCAATTATGAACACTGAAGCTTTCTTT. Translation: CASNGAGAIMNTEAFF. V is TRBV19 and J is TRBJ1-1; D not certain. The CDR3 spans 16 residues. V was pared by 7 bases and J by 0 bases, with 18 bases between. The germline gives CDR1 LNHDA, CDR2 SQIVND (reference sequence).

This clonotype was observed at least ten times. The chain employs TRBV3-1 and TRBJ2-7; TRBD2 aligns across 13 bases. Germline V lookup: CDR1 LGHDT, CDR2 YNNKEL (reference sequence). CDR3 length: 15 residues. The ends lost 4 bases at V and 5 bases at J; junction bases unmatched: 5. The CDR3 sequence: CASSPRTSGGHEQYF. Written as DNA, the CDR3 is TGTGCCAGCAGCCCTCGGACTAGCGGGGGCCACGAGCAGTACTTC.

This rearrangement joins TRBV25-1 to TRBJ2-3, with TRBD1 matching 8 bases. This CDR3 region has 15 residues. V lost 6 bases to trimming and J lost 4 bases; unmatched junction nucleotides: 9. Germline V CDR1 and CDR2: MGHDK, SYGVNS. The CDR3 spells CASSGRQGMADTQYF. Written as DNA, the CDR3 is TGTGCCAGCAGCGGGAGACAGGGGATGGCAGATACGCAGTATTTT.

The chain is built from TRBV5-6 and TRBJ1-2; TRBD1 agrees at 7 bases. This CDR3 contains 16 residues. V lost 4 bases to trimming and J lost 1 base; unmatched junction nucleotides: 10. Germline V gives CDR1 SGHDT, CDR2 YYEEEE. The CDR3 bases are TGTGCCAGCAGCGAACCGGGACAGATACATAACTATGGCTACACCTTC. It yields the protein CASSEPGQIHNYGYTF. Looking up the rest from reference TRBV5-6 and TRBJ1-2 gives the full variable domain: DAGVTQSPTHLIKTRGQQVTLRCSPKSGHDTVSWYQQALGQGPQFIFQYYEEEERQRGNFPDRFSGHQFPNYSSELNVNALLLGDSALYLCASSEPGQIHNYGYTFGSGTRLTVV.

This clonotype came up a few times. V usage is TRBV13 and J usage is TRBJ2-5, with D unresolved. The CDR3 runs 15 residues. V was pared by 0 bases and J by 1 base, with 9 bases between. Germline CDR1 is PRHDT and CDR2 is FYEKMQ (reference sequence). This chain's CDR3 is CASSLGTPTQETQYF. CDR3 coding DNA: TGTGCCAGCAGCTTAGGCACTCCGACCCAAGAGACCCAGTACTTC.

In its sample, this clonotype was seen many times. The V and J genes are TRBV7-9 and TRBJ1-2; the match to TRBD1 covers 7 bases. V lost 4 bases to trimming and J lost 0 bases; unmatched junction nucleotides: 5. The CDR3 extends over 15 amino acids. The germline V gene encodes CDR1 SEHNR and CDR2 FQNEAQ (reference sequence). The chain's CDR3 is CASSSDRVTNYGYTF. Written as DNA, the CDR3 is TGTGCCAGCAGCTCCGACAGGGTTACTAACTATGGCTACACCTTC.

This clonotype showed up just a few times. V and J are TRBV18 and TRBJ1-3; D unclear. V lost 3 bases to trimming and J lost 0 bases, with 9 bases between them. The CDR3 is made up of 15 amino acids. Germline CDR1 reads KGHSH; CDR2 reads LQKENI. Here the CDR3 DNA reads TGTGCCAGCTCACCGTCACAAGTCTCTGGAAACACCATATATTTT. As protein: CASSPSQVSGNTIYF.

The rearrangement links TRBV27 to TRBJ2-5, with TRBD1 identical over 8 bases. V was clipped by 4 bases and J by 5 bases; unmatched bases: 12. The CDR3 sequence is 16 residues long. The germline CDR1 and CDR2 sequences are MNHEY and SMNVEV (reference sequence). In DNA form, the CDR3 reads TGTGCCAGCAGTTCCCTTGGACAGGGAGAGGTCGAGACCCAGTACTTC. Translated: CASSSLGQGEVETQYF.

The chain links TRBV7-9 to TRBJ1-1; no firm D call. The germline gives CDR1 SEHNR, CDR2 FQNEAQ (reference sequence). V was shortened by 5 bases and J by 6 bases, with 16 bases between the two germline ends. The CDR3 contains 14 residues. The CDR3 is CASSNKQGSSEAFF. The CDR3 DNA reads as TGTGCCAGCAGCAATAAACAAGGGAGCTCTGAAGCTTTCTTT.

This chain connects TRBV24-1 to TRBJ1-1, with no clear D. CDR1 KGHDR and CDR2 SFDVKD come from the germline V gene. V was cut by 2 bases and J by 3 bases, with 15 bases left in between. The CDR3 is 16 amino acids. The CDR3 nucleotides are TGTGCCACCAGTGATTCTGGAAAAGGTCCTGACACTGAAGCTTTCTTT. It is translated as CATSDSGKGPDTEAFF.

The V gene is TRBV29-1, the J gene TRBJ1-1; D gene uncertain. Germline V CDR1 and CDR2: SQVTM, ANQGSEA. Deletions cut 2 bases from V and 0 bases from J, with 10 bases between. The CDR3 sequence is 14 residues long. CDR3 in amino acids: CSVEKADMNTEAFF. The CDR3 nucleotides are TGCAGCGTTGAAAAGGCAGACATGAACACTGAAGCTTTCTTT.

The CDR3 region is CSATHLVGKYGYTF. The CDR3 DNA follows: TGCAGTGCTACCCACCTCGTCGGGAAGTATGGCTACACCTTC. The V and J genes are TRBV20-1 and TRBJ1-2, with D unclear. V lost 4 bases and J 5 bases, leaving 17 bases between the germline ends. Germline V gene data show CDR1 as DFQATT and CDR2 as SNEGSKA (reference sequence). The CDR3 runs 14 residues.

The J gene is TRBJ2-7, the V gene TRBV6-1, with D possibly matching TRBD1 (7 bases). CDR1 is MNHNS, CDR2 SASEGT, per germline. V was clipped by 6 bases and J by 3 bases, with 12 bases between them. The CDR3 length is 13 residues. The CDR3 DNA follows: TGTGCCAGCAGGGGCGGGACAGTCTACGAGCAGTACTTC. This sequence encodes CASRGGTVYEQYF.

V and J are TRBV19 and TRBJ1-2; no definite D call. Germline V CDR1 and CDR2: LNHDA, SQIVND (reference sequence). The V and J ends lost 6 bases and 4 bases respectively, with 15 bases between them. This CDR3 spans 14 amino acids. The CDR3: CASREGLSAYGYTF. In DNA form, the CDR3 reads TGTGCCAGTAGAGAAGGCCTGTCGGCCTATGGCTACACCTTC.

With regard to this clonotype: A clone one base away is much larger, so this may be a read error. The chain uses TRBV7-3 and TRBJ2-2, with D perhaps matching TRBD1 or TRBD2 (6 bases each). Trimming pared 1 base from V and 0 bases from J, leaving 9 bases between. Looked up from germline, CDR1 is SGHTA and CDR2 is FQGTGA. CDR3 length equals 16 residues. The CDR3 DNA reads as TGTGCCAGCAGCTTAAACGGGGGCGCGAACACCGGGGAGCTGTTTTTT. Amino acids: CASSLNGGANTGELFF.

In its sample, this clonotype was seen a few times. CDR3 amino acids: CASSYQGGLNEKLFF. The DNA of the CDR3 is TGTGCCAGCAGCTACCAAGGAGGCCTTAATGAAAAACTGTTTTTT. The chain couples TRBV11-2 to TRBJ1-4; D is unclear. This CDR3 is built from 15 residues. The germline V gene has CDR1 SGHAT and CDR2 FQNNGV. Between the trimmed V and J ends, which lost 4 bases and 4 bases, there was a span of 13 bases.

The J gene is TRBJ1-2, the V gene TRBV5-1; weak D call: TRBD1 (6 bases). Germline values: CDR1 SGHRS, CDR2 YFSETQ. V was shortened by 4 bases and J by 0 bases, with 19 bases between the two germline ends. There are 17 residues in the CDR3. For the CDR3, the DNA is TGCGCCAGCAGCGGAGGGACGGGACAAGCAGCTAACTATGGCTACACCTTC. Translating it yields CASSGGTGQAANYGYTF.

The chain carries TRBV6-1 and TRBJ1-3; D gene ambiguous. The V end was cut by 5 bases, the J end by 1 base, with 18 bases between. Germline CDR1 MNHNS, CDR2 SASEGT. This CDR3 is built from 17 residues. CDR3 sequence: CASSSETVLVSGNTIYF. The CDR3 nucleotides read TGTGCCAGCAGTTCCGAGACTGTCCTGGTATCTGGAAACACCATATATTTT.

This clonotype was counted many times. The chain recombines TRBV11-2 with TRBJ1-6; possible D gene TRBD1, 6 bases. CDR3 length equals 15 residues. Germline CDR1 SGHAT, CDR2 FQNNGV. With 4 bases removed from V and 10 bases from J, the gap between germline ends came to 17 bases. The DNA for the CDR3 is TGTGCCAGCAGCTCGGGGGCTTGGGGAAAATCACCCCTCCACTTT. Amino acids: CASSSGAWGKSPLHF.

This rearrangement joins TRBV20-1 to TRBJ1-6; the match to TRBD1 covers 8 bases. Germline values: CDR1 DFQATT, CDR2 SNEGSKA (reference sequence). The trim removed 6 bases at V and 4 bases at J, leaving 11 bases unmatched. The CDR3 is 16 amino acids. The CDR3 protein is CSAPSGQGDYNSPLHF. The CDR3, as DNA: TGCAGTGCCCCCTCAGGACAGGGAGATTATAATTCACCCCTCCACTTT.

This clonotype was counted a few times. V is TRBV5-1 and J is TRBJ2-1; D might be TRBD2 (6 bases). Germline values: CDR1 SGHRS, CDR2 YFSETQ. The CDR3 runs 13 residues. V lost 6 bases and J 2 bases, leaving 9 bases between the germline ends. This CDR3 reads CASTPGAYNEQFF. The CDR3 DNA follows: TGCGCCAGCACCCCGGGGGCCTACAATGAGCAGTTCTTC.

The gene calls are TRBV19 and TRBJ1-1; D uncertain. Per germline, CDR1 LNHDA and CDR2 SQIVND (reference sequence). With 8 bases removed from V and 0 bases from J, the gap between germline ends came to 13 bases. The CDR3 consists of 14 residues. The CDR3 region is CASQREGMNTEAFF. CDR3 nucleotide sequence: TGTGCCAGTCAACGGGAAGGAATGAACACTGAAGCTTTCTTT. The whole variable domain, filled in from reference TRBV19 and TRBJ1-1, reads DGGITQSPKYLFRKEGQNVTLSCEQNLNHDAMYWYRQDPGQGLRLIYYSQIVNDFQKGDIAEGYSVSREKKESFPLTVTSAQKNPTAFYLCASQREGMNTEAFFGQGTRLTVV.

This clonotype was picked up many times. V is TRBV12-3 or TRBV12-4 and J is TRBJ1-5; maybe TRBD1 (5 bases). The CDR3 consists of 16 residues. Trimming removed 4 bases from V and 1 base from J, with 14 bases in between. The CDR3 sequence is CASSSQGERSNQPQHF. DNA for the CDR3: TGTGCCAGCAGTTCTCAGGGTGAGCGGAGCAATCAGCCCCAGCATTTT.